Below are 16 T cell receptor beta chains sequenced from a single sample in a study of Graves' ophthalmopathy and Graves' hyperthyroidism. Beta-chain TCR CDR3 regions were amplified from RNA transcripts. A first-round RT-PCR used HTBI primers, followed by a second-round multiplex PCR. TCRdb itself ran the multiplex PCR reads through MiXCR, one entry per CDR3 protein. The table has 1 million to 1.3 million distinct CDR3 sequences, about two fifths seen once; the top ten hold around 10%. What was sequenced was peripheral blood or thyroid tissue (not recorded which). Receptor source: an adult man with Graves' hyperthyroidism.

The chain is built from TRBV5-1 and TRBJ1-6, with D unclear. Germline lookup yields CDR1 SGHRS and CDR2 YFSETQ. Trimming removed 6 bases at V and 6 bases at J, with 16 bases between. There are 15 residues in the CDR3. CDR3 residues: CASTLGRGSNSPLHF. CDR3 nucleotide sequence: TGCGCCAGCACCCTCGGACGGGGAAGTAATTCACCCCTCCACTTT.

As to this clonotype: A much larger clone differs by one base, so this may be a read error. The chain links TRBV15 to TRBJ1-4; the match to TRBD1 covers 7 bases. The CDR3 totals 14 residues. The germline V gene has CDR1 LNHNV and CDR2 YYDKDF (reference sequence). The CDR3 loop is CTTRDATGAEKLFF. For the CDR3, the DNA is TGTACCACCAGGGACGCCACAGGGGCTGAAAAACTGTTTTTT. Looking up the rest from reference TRBV15 and TRBJ1-4 gives the full variable domain: DAMVIQNPRYQVTQFGKPVTLSCSQTLNHNVMYWYQQKSSQAPKLLFHYYDKDFNNEADTPDNFQSRRPNTSFCFLDIRSPGLGDTAMYLCTTRDATGAEKLFFGSGTQLSVL.

This clonotype was found a few times. CDR3 sequence (DNA): TGTGCCAGCAGCCAAGAGAGGCCAGCGGGAGGTCTACGCGAGCAGTACTTC. Amino acid sequence: CASSQERPAGGLREQYF. The chain recombines TRBV3-1 with TRBJ2-7; TRBD2 aligns across 9 bases. V shed 0 bases, J shed 6 bases, and the junction held 12 bases outside the gene matches. The CDR3 has 17 amino acids. Germline V lookup: CDR1 LGHDT, CDR2 YNNKEL (reference sequence).

This chain joins TRBV20-1 and TRBJ1-2; possible D gene TRBD1, 5 bases. The CDR3 totals 14 residues. The V gene's germline CDR1 is DFQATT and CDR2 SNEGSKA (reference sequence). Trimming took off 4 bases at V and 6 bases at J, with 18 bases between the two ends. In DNA, the CDR3 is TGCAGTGCTATGAGGACTAGCGGGGACGATGGCTACACCTTC. Protein: CSAMRTSGDDGYTF.

This sequence joins TRBV7-8 and TRBJ2-7; D gene uncertain. The V gene lost 6 bases and the J gene lost 0 bases, with 9 bases spanning the gap. The CDR3 extends over 13 amino acids. Germline CDR1 and CDR2: SGHVS and FQNEAQ. The CDR3 loop reads CASSYHYSYEQYF. The CDR3, as DNA: TGTGCCAGCAGTTATCACTACTCCTACGAGCAGTACTTC.

About this clonotype: A read error may be the cause here, since a much bigger clone is one base away. The chain combines TRBV2 with TRBJ1-2, with TRBD1 identical over 7 bases. The CDR3 is 14 residues long. Unmatched junction bases numbered 8, after V lost 2 bases and J lost 8 bases. CDR1 and CDR2 from the germline V gene are SNHLY and FYNNEI. CDR3 coding DNA: TGTGCCAGCAGTGAAAGGGGGACAGAAGACGGCTACACCTTC. Translated, it gives CASSERGTEDGYTF.

This clonotype has at least ten counts. The chain employs TRBV9 and TRBJ1-5, with D perhaps matching TRBD1 (6 bases). The CDR3 is 13 amino acids. Germline V lookup: CDR1 SGDLS, CDR2 YYNGEE. Between the trimmed V and J ends, which lost 3 bases and 5 bases, there was a span of 9 bases. For the CDR3, the DNA is TGTGCCAGCAGCGCCAGGGGTGATCAGCCCCAGCATTTT. Translation: CASSARGDQPQHF.

Only one count was recorded for this clonotype. A read error is possible here, since a much larger clone lies one base away. This rearrangement joins TRBV7-9 to TRBJ2-7; no definite D call. This CDR3 is built from 14 residues. CDR1 and CDR2 (germline): SEHNR, FQNEAQ (reference sequence). Trimming took 3 bases from V and 5 from J, leaving 14 bases between them. CDR3 sequence (DNA): TGTGCCAGCAGCTTGGGTCTTGGTACCCACGAGCAGTACTTC. Its translation: CASSLGLGTHEQYF.

The gene calls are TRBV20-1 and TRBJ1-1; TRBD1 aligns across 8 bases. J gave up 3 bases and V 8 bases, and 5 bases lay outside the gene matches. This CDR3 is built from 12 residues. CDR1 DFQATT and CDR2 SNEGSKA come from the germline V gene (reference sequence). CDR3 nucleotides: TGCAGTTATGACAGGGGCCACACTGAAGCTTTCTTT. It encodes CSYDRGHTEAFF.

The CDR3, as DNA: TGCAGTGCTAGAGATTCGACTAGCGGGAGCTACGAGCAGTACTTC. Amino acids: CSARDSTSGSYEQYF. The rearrangement joins TRBV20-1 to TRBJ2-7, with 12 bases lining up with TRBD2. CDR3 length: 15 residues. The V segment lost 0 bases and the J segment 3 bases; nucleotides outside the gene matches: 3. Per germline, CDR1 DFQATT and CDR2 SNEGSKA (reference sequence).

The table lists this clonotype with a few counts. The chain couples TRBV5-1 to TRBJ1-2; the D gene is possibly TRBD1 (6 bases). Trimming removed 6 bases from V and 3 bases from J, with 12 bases in between. CDR1 is SGHRS, CDR2 YFSETQ, per germline. The CDR3 is 13 amino acids. In DNA, the CDR3 is TGCGCCAGCACAAGGTCAGGGGACTATGGCTACACCTTC. Translating it yields CASTRSGDYGYTF.

There are a few counts of this clonotype. The chain recombines TRBV7-2 with TRBJ2-3, with D possibly called TRBD1 or TRBD2 (5 bases each). The CDR3 spans 17 residues. V gave up 5 bases and J gave up 5 bases, with 23 bases separating them. The germline V gene has CDR1 SGHTA and CDR2 FQGNSA. In nucleotides, the CDR3 is TGTGCCAGCAGCACCCCTCCTCGGGGCAGGGCTGAAGATACGCAGTATTTT. It specifies CASSTPPRGRAEDTQYF.

CDR3: CASSEGTVWINGELFF. As DNA, the CDR3 is TGTGCCAGCAGTGAAGGGACAGTGTGGATTAACGGGGAGCTGTTTTTT. The chain uses TRBV6-1 and TRBJ2-2; a possible D gene is TRBD1 (6 bases). Germline-derived CDR1 and CDR2 are MNHNS and SASEGT. The CDR3 is 16 amino acids. Trimming took off 1 base at V and 7 bases at J, with 16 bases between the two ends.

This chain links TRBV7-9 with TRBJ1-5; no clear D gene. CDR1 and CDR2 (germline): SEHNR, FQNEAQ (reference sequence). Trimming cost V 6 bases and J 7 bases, with 16 bases left between them. The CDR3 totals 14 residues. The CDR3 loop reads CASSLSMVEQPQHF. The CDR3 DNA follows: TGTGCCAGCAGTTTATCGATGGTGGAACAGCCCCAGCATTTT. The variable domain in full, completed from reference TRBV7-9 and TRBJ1-5, reads DTGVSQNPRHKITKRGQNVTFRCDPISEHNRLYWYRQTLGQGPEFLTYFQNEAQLEKSRLLSDRFSAERPKGSFSTLEIQRTEQGDSAMYLCASSLSMVEQPQHFGDGTRLSIL.

The chain has TRBV20-1 and TRBJ1-6; weak D call: TRBD1 (5 bases). Per the germline V gene, CDR1 is DFQATT and CDR2 is SNEGSKA (reference sequence). V lost 7 bases and J 2 bases, leaving 9 bases between the germline ends. This CDR3 contains 13 residues. The CDR3, as DNA: TGCAGTGGACAGAAAACCTATAATTCACCCCTCCACTTT. It translates to CSGQKTYNSPLHF.

This clonotype was seen a few times. The rearrangement links TRBV4-1 to TRBJ2-6, with 7 bases aligning to TRBD1. CDR3 size: 11 residues. CDR1 is MGHRA, CDR2 YSYEKL, per germline. The V segment lost 4 bases and the J segment 15 bases; nucleotides outside the gene matches: 3. The CDR3 loop is CASSRGDSLTF. For the CDR3, the DNA is TGCGCCAGCAGCCGAGGGGACAGCCTGACTTTC.